This T cell receptor (beta chain) was obtained from a study of blood T cells in healthy people across ages (dated by TCRdb to between 2015 and 2017). Looking at the study overall: In model experiments, template switching captured about one uniquely barcoded TCR beta cDNA molecule for every two T cells. To track age-related changes in TCR beta repertoire diversity, the study relied on deep sequencing normalized with unique cDNA molecular identifiers. Donors were grouped into four age groups: young (average approximately 15 years), middle-aged (approximately 41), aged (approximately 67) and long-lived (approximately 81). To avoid experimental bias, donors of different ages were spread randomly across the sequencing lanes. The study analyzed two additional independent replicas of 1 million unique cDNA reads from the same blood draw for two donors, one aged 18 to 30 and one aged 80 or older.

What the authors observed across the whole study: Bulk unsorted PBMC profiling prevented conclusive comparison of naive and antigen-experienced compartments. Total diversity estimates from one million sequenced T cells were considered lower bounds and underestimates. A strong correlation was found between observed TCR beta diversity and the percentage of naive T cells measured by flow cytometry. As age increased, observed TCR beta diversity per million T cells dropped in a roughly linear way, and a significant reduction was already evident by age 40. The CMV infection status of donors was not known, potentially confounding age-related changes in expanded clonotypes. Compared with the aged group, the long-lived group had more naive CD4+ T cells, fewer expanded clones and increased TCR diversity, a pattern suggesting age selection.

Systemically healthy Caucasian individuals from Russia, 35 to 50 in total and aged roughly 6 to 100 years, were included as donors. Ten milliliters of peripheral blood were drawn from each donor into EDTA-treated Vacutainer tubes. Ficoll-Paque density-gradient centrifugation was used to isolate PBMCs, with at least 7 million per sample. Trizol reagent was used to extract total RNA from the PBMCs, yielding at least 5 micrograms per sample. For every donor, an aliquot of PBMCs went through flow cytometry to measure the percentages of naive CD45RAhigh/CD27high T cells. The protocol used for the library was 5' RACE. The run used an Illumina HiSeq 2500. The second PCR ran for roughly 6 to 11 cycles and used a J-beta primer mix along with a sample-barcoded 5' primer. Each TCR beta cDNA molecule received a unique molecular identifier from a template-switch 5' adaptor carrying 12 random nucleotides. Each sample yielded at least 3 million CDR3-containing paired-end reads. First-strand cDNA was synthesized from all RNA with the Mint cDNA synthesis kit, primed by a TRBC-specific oligonucleotide. Following uracil-DNA glycosylase treatment, all cDNA underwent a first 18-cycle PCR with the universal primers M1SS and BC2_uni_R. Per the original workflow: For normalization, 1 million high-quality reads, each with a distinct molecular identifier, were randomly selected from each sample. Instead of being binned into consensus sequences, reads that shared molecular identifiers were thrown out. MiTCR, with a Q25 quality threshold and the strictest error-elimination algorithm, was used for CDR3 identification, clonotype clustering and error correction. A nonparametric unseen species model with Euler transformation was used to estimate lower-bound total TCR beta diversity. TCRdb trimmed the raw reads at Q25, called clones with MiXCR and kept productive beta chains. Rows matching on CDR3 protein sequence are summarized as one entry with the most common DNA and genes. These V and J calls are TCRdb output, not the study's own analysis. For this sample there are about 640,000 distinct CDR3 sequences; about 30% appear just once. The top ten hold around 14% of the sample.

For CDR1 and CDR2, the germline V gene (reference sequence) lists SGHNT and YYREEE. Including cysteine and phenylalanine, the CDR3 has 14 amino acids. The read is trimmed to its CDR3 DNA, 42 bases read in frame from base 1. The V end loses 3 bases and the J end loses 1 base, and a stretch of 10 bases separates them. In regard to this clonotype: Its recognized antigen is unknown. Base-call qualities are not available, and no considerably larger clone is one nucleotide away.

Sequencing was performed on blood. The chain uses TRBV5-4 and TRBJ1-1; too little of a D gene remains to name it. The receptor was derived from an elderly woman in good health. The sequenced DNA is TGTGCCAGCAGCTCTGATCCGAGGAACACTGAAGCTTTCTTT. The resulting protein is CASSSDPRNTEAFF.